What follows are 23 T cell receptor beta chains derived from one specimen sequenced in a study of blood T cell repertoires in COVID-19 (dated by TCRdb to the early 2020s). Libraries were made using the immunoSEQ multiplex PCR assay. The table was pulled from immuneACCESS by TCRdb, which kept in-frame rearrangements only. Such tables lose some clones; where checked, under half of the loss comes from unresolved V genes, and the rest has no known cause. This sample holds 50,000 to 75,000 clones; almost 90% were observed only once. The top ten clones comprise about 22% of the sample. Sequencing was carried out using peripheral blood. Every receptor here comes from a woman between 50 and 59 years old with active or convalescent COVID-19.

CDR3 DNA: TGTGCCAGCAGCTTTGATTCGGGAGATACGCAGTATTTT. Its translation is CASSFDSGDTQYF. The chain combines TRBV5-4 with TRBJ2-3, with D unclear. Germline CDR1 SGHNT, CDR2 YYREEE (reference sequence). Trimming removed 2 bases from V and 5 bases from J, with 9 bases in between. This CDR3 region has 13 residues.

This clone was seen only once. The gene calls are TRBV24-1 and TRBJ2-3; D might be TRBD1 (6 bases). CDR3 length equals 16 residues. The V end was cut by 4 bases, the J end by 2 bases, with 15 bases between. The germline gives CDR1 KGHDR, CDR2 SFDVKD. CDR3 sequence: CATSDNRASYTDTQYF. As DNA, the CDR3 is TGTGCCACCAGTGACAACAGGGCTAGCTACACAGATACGCAGTATTTT.

The chain carries TRBV3-1 (or the pseudogene TRBV3-2) and TRBJ1-1, with D unresolved. The length of the CDR3 is 14 residues. Germline V gives CDR1 LGHDT, CDR2 YNNKEL (reference sequence). V dropped 1 base and J dropped 3 bases, with 9 bases sitting between them. Here the CDR3 DNA reads TGTGCCAGCAGCCAAGTACTCCGGGACACTGAAGCTTTCTTT. It codes for CASSQVLRDTEAFF.

V and J are TRBV3-1 (or the pseudogene TRBV3-2) and TRBJ2-4, with TRBD2 matching over 8 bases. The CDR3 runs 14 residues. Germline lookup yields CDR1 LGHDT and CDR2 YNNKEL (reference sequence). The V and J ends lost 4 bases and 7 bases, in that order; junction bases with no gene match: 6. CDR3 region: CASSPGLAWNIQYF. As DNA, the CDR3 is TGTGCCAGCAGCCCCGGACTAGCATGGAACATTCAGTACTTC.

The V gene is TRBV12-3 or TRBV12-4, the J gene TRBJ1-5, with no clear D. V shed 6 bases and J shed 7 bases, with 13 bases lying between them. The CDR3 sequence is 13 residues long. The CDR3, as DNA: TGTGCCAGCAGCAAGAAAGGCGGGCAGCCCCAGCATTTT. It translates to CASSKKGGQPQHF.

The rearrangement joins TRBV5-4 to TRBJ2-6; 11 bases match TRBD1. Losses at the gene ends were 4 bases for V and 0 bases for J; bases not matched to a gene: 6. The germline CDR1 and CDR2 sequences are SGHNT and YYREEE (reference sequence). This CDR3 is 18 amino acids long. For the CDR3, the DNA is TGTGCCAGCAGCCAAGGGACAGGGGGGAGCTCTGGGGCCAACGTCCTGACTTTC. It translates to CASSQGTGGSSGANVLTF.

DNA for the CDR3: TGTGCCATTCCAGGGGTTGGGAACACTGAAGCTTTCTTT. It yields the protein CAIPGVGNTEAFF. The chain uses TRBV7-9 and TRBJ1-1, with D tentatively TRBD1 (6 bases). This CDR3 has 13 amino acids. The germline V gene encodes CDR1 SEHNR and CDR2 FQNEAQ (reference sequence). V was clipped by 10 bases and J by 1 base, with 13 bases between them.

The J gene is TRBJ2-2, the V gene TRBV19; D not resolved. The CDR3 is 14 amino acids. The ends were cut back, 6 bases at V and 5 bases at J, with 13 bases in the middle. Germline V gives CDR1 LNHDA, CDR2 SQIVND (reference sequence). CDR3 nucleotides: TGTGCCAGTAGACTCATAGGAGAGACCGGGGAGCTGTTTTTT. Translating it yields CASRLIGETGELFF.

The CDR3 bases are TGTGCCAGCAGCACACGACAGATTTTGAACACTGAAGCTTTCTTT. This sequence encodes CASSTRQILNTEAFF. The chain combines TRBV3-1 (or the pseudogene TRBV3-2) with TRBJ1-1; D possibly corresponds to TRBD1 (5 bases). There are 15 residues in the CDR3. The ends were cut back, 5 bases at V and 0 bases at J, with 13 bases in the middle. The germline CDR1 and CDR2 sequences are LGHDT and YNNKEL (reference sequence).

This clone has just one count. V and J are TRBV19 and TRBJ1-1; D is ambiguous. This CDR3 has 17 residues. Trimming removed 6 bases from V and 1 base from J, with 21 bases in between. Germline V gene data show CDR1 as LNHDA and CDR2 as SQIVND (reference sequence). CDR3 DNA: TGTGCCAGTAGCGATGAATCCTGGGCAGTTCCGAACACTGAAGCTTTCTTT. Translation gives CASSDESWAVPNTEAFF.

The chain recombines TRBV6-5 with TRBJ1-1, with D uncertain. The CDR3 totals 14 residues. V was shortened by 6 bases and J by 6 bases, with 17 bases between the two germline ends. Per the germline V gene, CDR1 is MNHEY and CDR2 is SVGAGI. CDR3 residues: CASRHAGGGSEAFF. As DNA, the CDR3 is TGTGCCAGCAGGCATGCAGGAGGAGGTTCTGAAGCTTTCTTT.

V and J are TRBV19 and TRBJ2-1; D unresolved. The CDR3 totals 17 residues. Germline values: CDR1 LNHDA, CDR2 SQIVND (reference sequence). V lost 0 bases to trimming and J lost 3 bases, with 15 bases between them. The CDR3 region has the DNA TGTGCCAGTAGTATAGAAGCCCAAAGTTCAGGCTACAATGAGCAGTTCTTC. Encoded protein: CASSIEAQSSGYNEQFF.

This clone came up a few times. This rearrangement joins TRBV15 to TRBJ1-3, with D hard to call. CDR3 length: 15 residues. The ends were cut back, 1 base at V and 0 bases at J, with 7 bases in the middle. CDR1 is LNHNV, CDR2 YYDKDF, per germline (reference sequence). In nucleotides, the CDR3 is TGTGCCACCAGCAGAGCGATCAGCTCTGGAAACACCATATATTTT. It is translated as CATSRAISSGNTIYF. The whole variable domain, remainder taken from reference TRBV15 and TRBJ1-3, is DAMVIQNPRYQVTQFGKPVTLSCSQTLNHNVMYWYQQKSSQAPKLLFHYYDKDFNNEADTPDNFQSRRPNTSFCFLDIRSPGLGDTAMYLCATSRAISSGNTIYFGEGSWLTVV.

This sequence joins TRBV5-8 and TRBJ2-3, with 9 bases fitting TRBD2. The CDR3 runs 15 residues. V was pared by 4 bases and J by 0 bases, with 3 bases of the junction left unmatched. Looked up from germline, CDR1 is SGHTS and CDR2 is YDEGEE. The CDR3: CASSPGLASTDTQYF. The DNA for the CDR3 is TGTGCCAGCAGCCCGGGACTAGCAAGCACAGATACGCAGTATTTT.

V and J are TRBV10-1 and TRBJ2-7; unclear D gene. The CDR3 covers 13 residues. Looked up from germline, CDR1 is WNHNN and CDR2 is SYGVQD (reference sequence). V gave up 8 bases and J gave up 3 bases, with 14 bases separating them. CDR3 sequence (DNA): TGCGCCAGCCTGTTCCCCCCGAGCTACGAGCAGTACTTC. Protein product: CASLFPPSYEQYF.

V is TRBV9 and J is TRBJ2-1, with 9 bases identical to TRBD2. CDR3 length: 17 residues. Germline V lookup: CDR1 SGDLS, CDR2 YYNGEE. V trimming: 0 bases; J trimming: 4 bases; junction bases outside the gene matches: 8. CDR3 region: CASSVESGTSLYNEQFF. Here the CDR3 DNA reads TGTGCCAGCAGCGTAGAGTCCGGGACTAGCCTTTACAATGAGCAGTTCTTC.

The J gene is TRBJ1-1, the V gene TRBV6-5, with no clear D. The CDR3 consists of 14 residues. Trimming shortened V by 6 bases and J by 4 bases, and 15 bases separated the two germline ends. Germline V CDR1 and CDR2: MNHEY, SVGAGI. The CDR3 sequence: CASRAWVAITEAFF. The DNA for the CDR3 is TGTGCCAGCAGGGCGTGGGTAGCTATCACTGAAGCTTTCTTT.

This chain connects TRBV7-2 to TRBJ2-3; TRBD1 aligns across 8 bases. V trimming: 1 base; J trimming: 5 bases; junction bases outside the gene matches: 5. CDR1 and CDR2 from the germline V gene are SGHTA and FQGNSA. This CDR3 is 15 amino acids long. CDR3 sequence (DNA): TGTGCCAGCAGCTTAGTGGCAGGGGGCGAAGATACGCAGTATTTT. Translation gives CASSLVAGGEDTQYF.

V usage is TRBV3-1 (or the pseudogene TRBV3-2) and J usage is TRBJ2-7; D is ambiguous. V dropped 0 bases and J dropped 5 bases, with 14 bases sitting between them. This CDR3 is built from 15 residues. Per the germline V gene, CDR1 is LGHDT and CDR2 is YNNKEL (reference sequence). The CDR3 sequence is CASSQDLRPMDEQYF. The DNA for the CDR3 is TGTGCCAGCAGCCAAGATCTGCGTCCCATGGACGAGCAGTACTTC.

This chain connects TRBV3-1 (or the pseudogene TRBV3-2) to TRBJ2-1; D is perhaps TRBD2 (5 bases). Germline CDR1 and CDR2: LGHDT and YNNKEL (reference sequence). V shed 1 base and J shed 4 bases, with 14 bases lying between them. This CDR3 comprises 16 residues. CDR3 amino acids: CASSQVDSETYNEQFF. The CDR3 DNA reads as TGTGCCAGCAGCCAAGTTGATAGCGAGACGTACAATGAGCAGTTCTTC.

This clone was observed a few times. CDR3 region: CASSLALQGEGYTF. DNA for the CDR3: TGTGCCAGCAGCTTAGCTTTGCAGGGTGAGGGCTACACCTTC. The chain uses TRBV7-9 and TRBJ1-2; possibly TRBD1 for D (5 bases). Trimming cost V 0 bases and J 8 bases, with 13 bases left between them. This CDR3 has 14 residues. Germline V gene data show CDR1 as SEHNR and CDR2 as FQNEAQ (reference sequence).

The chain has TRBV18 and TRBJ2-5, with TRBD2 as a possible D gene (6 bases). The CDR3 loop spans 18 amino acids. Trimming removed 0 bases at V and 1 base at J, with 18 bases between. Per germline, CDR1 KGHSH and CDR2 LQKENI. The CDR3 DNA is TGTGCCAGCTCACCACCACTATCTCGGAGGGGTTCCCAAGAGACCCAGTACTTC. It specifies CASSPPLSRRGSQETQYF. The full variable domain, rest sourced from reference TRBV18 and TRBJ2-5, is NAGVMQNPRHLVRRRGQEARLRCSPMKGHSHVYWYRQLPEEGLKFMVYLQKENIIDESGMPKERFSAEFPKEGPSILRIQQVVRGDSAAYFCASSPPLSRRGSQETQYFGPGTRLLVL.

The V call is TRBV9, the J call TRBJ2-1, with 11 positions matching TRBD2. The CDR3 spans 19 residues. Germline V gives CDR1 SGDLS, CDR2 YYNGEE. With 0 bases clipped from V and 8 bases from J, the junction kept 16 bases outside the gene matches. CDR3 amino acids: CASSVDLGVSGRALDEQFF. The CDR3 DNA follows: TGTGCCAGCAGCGTAGATCTCGGGGTTAGCGGGAGGGCCCTCGATGAGCAGTTCTTC. Based on the CDR3 plus reference TRBV9 and TRBJ2-1, the full variable domain is DSGVTQTPKHLITATGQRVTLRCSPRSGDLSVYWYQQSLDQGLQFLIQYYNGEERAKGNILERFSAQQFPDLHSELNLSSLELGDSALYFCASSVDLGVSGRALDEQFFGPGTRLTVL.